The rows below give T cell receptor beta chains drawn from one sample of a study of T cell responses to AZD1222 COVID-19 vaccine. This table comes from immunoSEQ multiplex PCR, and its TCRdb copy is limited to in-frame clones, with some not included. The sample consists of some 130,000 clones, more than 85% of them appearing once. The sequencing here drew on peripheral blood, taken on day 0 of AZD1222 vaccination. Receptors originate from an adult in good health. Each CDR3 is given with its conserved first and last residue. D genes are given only for firm matches. Rows give clone size only sometimes, using once, few, many, or a class for an expanded clone.

TRBV20-1	.	TRBJ2-1	TRBD2	TGCAGTGCTAGTCCTCTCGAAGGAGCGGGGGGCTACAATGAGCAGTTCTTC	CSASPLEGAGGYNEQFF
TRBV5-8	.	TRBJ1-6	.	TGTGCCAGCAGTCTACTAGATTCACCCCTCCACTTT	CASSLLDSPLHF
TRBV12-3/TRBV12-4	.	TRBJ1-2	TRBD1	TGTGCCAGCAGTTCTGGGACAGCTTATGGCTACACCTTC	CASSSGTAYGYTF
TRBV7-2	.	TRBJ1-6	.	TGTGCCAGCAGCTGGGGATTTGGGAATTCACCCCTCCACTTT	CASSWGFGNSPLHF
TRBV2	once	TRBJ1-6	.	TGTGCCAGCAGTGTGAGCCGCTCCTATAATTCACCCCTCCACTTT	CASSVSRSYNSPLHF
TRBV5-6	.	TRBJ2-2	.	TGTGCCAGCAGCCTCTTCATGACAGGCGACACCGGGGAGCTGTTTTTT	CASSLFMTGDTGELFF
TRBV7-7	.	TRBJ2-5	TRBD2	TGTGCTAGCAGCCAAACCCCATTTAGCGGGGGGGAGAAAGAGACCCAGTACTTC	CASSQTPFSGGEKETQYF
TRBV7-6	.	TRBJ1-1	.	TGTGCCAGCAGCTTAGGCAACATTCACACTGAAGCTTTCTTT	CASSLGNIHTEAFF
TRBV6-5	.	TRBJ1-2	.	TGTGCCAGCAGATTACGGACAGAGGACTATGGCTACACCTTC	CASRLRTEDYGYTF
TRBV18	.	TRBJ1-1	.	TGTGCCAGCTCACCACGCGTAAACACTGAAGCTTTCTTT	CASSPRVNTEAFF
TRBV9	.	TRBJ1-2	.	TGTGCCAGCAGCCCTGCATTAGGGATAGCTTATGGCTACACCTTC	CASSPALGIAYGYTF
TRBV5-1	.	TRBJ2-5	.	TGCGCCAGCAGCCTTGGGACGGCTCAAGAGACCCAGTACTTC	CASSLGTAQETQYF
TRBV11-2	.	TRBJ1-6	.	TGTGCCAGCAGCCATAGGAGGTGGCCGCTTGAATGGGCCCTCCACTTT	CASSHRRWPLEWALHF
TRBV12-5	.	TRBJ2-1	.	TGTGCTAGTGGTTTGGTACAGGGGGGGACCTACAATGAGCAGTTCTTC	CASGLVQGGTYNEQFF
TRBV19	.	TRBJ2-1	TRBD1	TGTGCCAGTAGTCAAGACAGGGCCCAGTGGAATGAGCAGTTCTTC	CASSQDRAQWNEQFF
TRBV6-5	.	TRBJ2-7	.	TGTGCCAGCAGTCTTCTTCAGGGTTACGAGCAGTACTTC	CASSLLQGYEQYF
TRBV27	.	TRBJ1-1	.	TGTGCCAGCAGCAGTAAGGGGGGGAACACTGAAGCTTTCTTT	CASSSKGGNTEAFF
TRBV7-3	.	TRBJ2-7	TRBD2	TGTGCCAGCAGCCCAGGCGGGGGAGGAAGGTACGAGCAGTACTTC	CASSPGGGGRYEQYF
TRBV9	.	TRBJ1-1	.	TGTGCCAGCAGCGTAGTTAGGAACACTGAAGCTTTCTTT	CASSVVRNTEAFF
TRBV29-1	.	TRBJ2-2	TRBD2	TGCAGCGCCTACCTAGCGGGGGGGCCGAACACCGGGGAGCTGTTTTTT	CSAYLAGGPNTGELFF
TRBV14	.	TRBJ2-3	TRBD2	TGTGCCAGCAGCTACGATCGAGCGGGGGGGCCGGCAGATACGCAGTATTTT	CASSYDRAGGPADTQYF
TRBV10-3	.	TRBJ1-1	.	TGTGCCATCAGGGGTATCATGAACACTGAAGCTTTCTTT	CAIRGIMNTEAFF
TRBV6-1	.	TRBJ2-7	.	TGTGCCAGCAGTGACGCCCAGGTTAGCTACGAGCAGTACTTC	CASSDAQVSYEQYF
TRBV27	few	TRBJ2-7	.	TGTGCCAGCAGTTTAAGGCCGGGGCGGTCCTACGAGCAGTACTTC	CASSLRPGRSYEQYF
TRBV7-2	.	TRBJ1-4	TRBD1	TGTGCCAGCAGCTTATGGACAGGGAGGATGTTTTTT	CASSLWTGRMFF
TRBV7-9	.	TRBJ2-2	.	TGTGCCAGCAGCCCCATCGGCGGGGGCTTGGGTACCGGGGAGCTGTTTTTT	CASSPIGGGLGTGELFF
TRBV5-1	.	TRBJ1-1	.	TGCGCCAGCAGCTTACCCTCATCCCCGAGGGACATCGGGGCGGAAGCTTTCTTT	CASSLPSSPRDIGAEAFF
TRBV11-3	.	TRBJ2-1	TRBD1	TGTGCCAGCAGCTTAGATGGGACAGGGGCTTACAATGAGCAGTTCTTC	CASSLDGTGAYNEQFF
TRBV18	.	TRBJ1-3	TRBD1	TGTGCCAGCTCTCCAGGGGGAGCATCTGGAAACACCATATATTTT	CASSPGGASGNTIYF
TRBV6-2/TRBV6-3	.	TRBJ1-4	.	TGTGCCAGCAGTTACACAAGGGGCGGTGAAAAACTGTTTTTT	CASSYTRGGEKLFF
TRBV20-1	.	TRBJ2-7	.	TGCAGTGCGGCTCGGGAGTACGAGCAGTACTTC	CSAAREYEQYF
TRBV30	.	TRBJ1-4	.	TGTGCCTGGAGTGTACTTGGGGGGTCGAGTGAAAAACTGTTTTTT	CAWSVLGGSSEKLFF
TRBV11-2	.	TRBJ1-1	.	TGTGCCAGCAGCTTGGGCACAGAGAACACTGAAGCTTTCTTT	CASSLGTENTEAFF
TRBV6-5	.	TRBJ2-2	.	TGTGCCAGTCGACAGGCTTGGCACACCGGGGAGCTGTTTTTT	CASRQAWHTGELFF
TRBV5-1	.	TRBJ1-4	.	TGCGCCAGCAGCTTCCTTTCCCCGGTACAGGGAAGTGAAAAACTGTTTTTT	CASSFLSPVQGSEKLFF
TRBV19	.	TRBJ1-5	.	TGTGCCAGTAGTATCTTCTGGGGCAATCAGCCCCAGCATTTT	CASSIFWGNQPQHF
TRBV30	.	TRBJ1-6	.	TGTGCCGGAGAACGAGGGCTCACGAATTCACCCCTCCACTTT	CAGERGLTNSPLHF
TRBV5-1	.	TRBJ2-7	TRBD1	TGCGCCAGCAGCCAAAGAACAGGGGGCTACGAGCAGTACTTC	CASSQRTGGYEQYF
TRBV27	once	TRBJ2-2	.	TGTGCCAGCAGTTTATTGATGGCCCCGGCGGAGCTGTTTTTT	CASSLLMAPAELFF
TRBV7-9	.	TRBJ1-2	.	TGTGCCAGCCTCGGGCCGGCTGCTTTTGGCTACACCTTC	CASLGPAAFGYTF
TRBV9	.	TRBJ2-1	TRBD2	TGTGCCAGCACTCCGGGACTAGCGGGGGACAATGAGCAGTTCTTC	CASTPGLAGDNEQFF